The rows below give T cell receptor beta chains drawn from one sample of a study of T cells in Graves' hyperthyroidism and ophthalmopathy. TCRdb ran MiXCR on the multiplex PCR reads and lists one entry per CDR3 protein. The table includes around 580,000 distinct CDR3 sequences, 16% detected once. Material: blood. Receptor source: a woman aged 18-30 years with Graves' hyperthyroidism. Each CDR3 is given with its conserved first and last residue. The D gene is left open where the match is weak. Clone size appears in some rows only: once, few, many, or a class for an expanded clone.

many	TRBV28	.	TRBJ1-2	CASSLEGRLGYGYTF	TGTGCCAGCAGTTTGGAGGGGAGGCTCGGCTATGGCTACACCTTC
many	TRBV7-2	TRBD2	TRBJ2-5	CASSSGLAEALGETQYF	TGTGCCAGCAGCTCGGGACTAGCGGAGGCCCTCGGGGAGACCCAGTACTTC
.	TRBV19	.	TRBJ1-2	CASSTDLGRTDYGYTF	TGTGCCAGTAGTACAGATCTAGGGCGGACAGACTATGGCTACACCTTC
many	TRBV3-1	.	TRBJ2-3	CASSPFWGSTDTQYF	TGTGCCAGCAGCCCATTCTGGGGTTCCACAGATACGCAGTATTTT
.	TRBV6-2/TRBV6-3	.	TRBJ2-1	CASSSLTEKFF	TGTGCCAGCAGTTCCTTGACGGAGAAGTTCTTC
.	TRBV12-5	.	TRBJ1-2	CASGLETGSGYTF	TGTGCTAGTGGTTTGGAGACAGGCTCCGGCTACACCTTC
many	TRBV27	.	TRBJ1-6	CASSLARGAPLHF	TGTGCCAGCAGTTTGGCCCGCGGTGCACCCCTCCACTTT
.	TRBV20-1	.	TRBJ1-5	CSARDGGGEGQPQHF	TGCAGTGCTAGAGATGGCGGCGGGGAGGGTCAGCCCCAGCATTTT
few	TRBV7-9	.	TRBJ1-1	CASGEHTEAFF	TGTGCCAGCGGAGAGCACACTGAAGCTTTCTTT
many	TRBV28	.	TRBJ2-5	CASSFLGGETQYF	TGTGCCAGCAGTTTCTTGGGGGGAGAGACCCAGTACTTC
few	TRBV16	.	TRBJ1-3	CASSQSTPGSSGNTIYF	TGTGCCAGCAGCCAATCCACGCCGGGCAGCTCTGGAAACACCATATATTTT
few	TRBV7-9	TRBD2	TRBJ2-7	CASSLVGGLAGGEQYF	TGTGCCAGCAGCTTAGTTGGTGGACTAGCGGGAGGCGAGCAGTACTTC
many	TRBV18	.	TRBJ1-2	CASSPGIQGQNYGYTF	TGTGCCAGCTCACCGGGGATACAGGGACAAAACTATGGCTACACCTTC
few	TRBV7-6	TRBD2	TRBJ2-5	CASSFRGGAGQTQYF	TGTGCCAGCAGCTTTCGCGGGGGGGCCGGGCAGACCCAGTACTTC
few	TRBV12-3/TRBV12-4	.	TRBJ1-1	CASTLGVSDTEAFF	TGTGCCAGCACCCTAGGGGTTTCGGACACTGAAGCTTTCTTT
few	TRBV11-3	.	TRBJ2-5	CASSYGLEETQYF	TGTGCCAGCAGCTACGGACTGGAAGAGACCCAGTACTTC
few	TRBV18	TRBD1	TRBJ2-7	CASSPGTGTIYEQYF	TGTGCCAGCTCACCAGGGACAGGGACGATATACGAGCAGTACTTC
many	TRBV24-1	.	TRBJ2-5	CATSDAGDVWTQYF	TGTGCCACCAGTGATGCAGGGGACGTTTGGACCCAGTACTTC
once	TRBV6-2/TRBV6-3	TRBD1	TRBJ1-1	CASTGRGQVNTEAFF	TGTGCCAGCACCGGACGGGGACAGGTGAACACTGAAGCTTTCTTT
few	TRBV5-1	.	TRBJ2-1	CASSAWSGDNEQFF	TGCGCCAGCAGCGCCTGGTCGGGGGACAATGAGCAGTTCTTC
.	TRBV4-1	.	TRBJ2-7	CASSQRTTGEQYF	TGCGCCAGCAGCCAAAGGACCACGGGCGAGCAGTACTTC
.	TRBV18	TRBD1	TRBJ2-5	CASSWDSLVPQETQYF	TGTGCCAGCTCATGGGACAGTCTGGTCCCCCAAGAGACCCAGTACTTC
many	TRBV12-3/TRBV12-4	.	TRBJ1-5	CASSQGPNQPQHF	TGTGCCAGCAGTCAGGGACCCAATCAGCCCCAGCATTTT
many	TRBV28	TRBD2	TRBJ2-5	CASSPHPGGVQETQYF	TGTGCCAGCAGTCCACACCCTGGGGGGGTCCAAGAGACCCAGTACTTC
many	TRBV2	TRBD2	TRBJ2-1	CASWGGGPYNEQFF	TGTGCCAGCTGGGGGGGAGGGCCCTACAATGAGCAGTTCTTC
.	TRBV15	TRBD2	TRBJ2-1	CATSRDPAGGSSYNEQFF	TGTGCCACCAGCAGAGATCCGGCGGGAGGGAGCTCCTACAATGAGCAGTTCTTC
few	TRBV4-1	.	TRBJ2-7	CASSQDASSYEQYF	TGCGCCAGCAGCCAAGATGCCAGCTCCTACGAGCAGTACTTC
.	TRBV6-1	TRBD2	TRBJ2-3	CASSLEWGGRGFEYF	TGTGCCAGCAGTCTGGAATGGGGGGGAAGAGGCTTTGAGTATTTT
many	TRBV2	.	TRBJ1-2	CASRLGYGYTF	TGTGCCAGCAGGTTGGGCTATGGCTACACCTTC
many	TRBV7-9	.	TRBJ1-4	CASSLAVGGRDINEKLFF	TGTGCCAGCAGCTTAGCGGTAGGGGGACGAGACATTAATGAAAAACTGTTTTTT
many	TRBV28	TRBD2	TRBJ2-5	CASSSSRTSLETQYF	TGTGCCAGCAGTTCTTCCCGGACTAGTTTGGAGACCCAGTACTTC
many	TRBV12-3/TRBV12-4	.	TRBJ2-2	CASSFRQATGELFF	TGTGCCAGCAGTTTTAGACAGGCTACCGGGGAGCTGTTTTTT
many	TRBV20-1	TRBD2	TRBJ2-7	CSARRVAGVYEQYF	TGCAGTGCTAGACGGGTAGCGGGAGTCTACGAGCAGTACTTC
many	TRBV28	.	TRBJ2-7	CASVYEYEQYF	TGTGCCAGCGTATACGAGTACGAGCAGTACTTC
.	TRBV7-2	TRBD1	TRBJ1-2	CASSFRQGGGYTF	TGTGCCAGCAGCTTTCGGCAGGGGGGTGGCTACACCTTC
few	TRBV7-9	TRBD1	TRBJ2-1	CASSGRDRGFGEQFF	TGTGCCAGCAGCGGCCGGGACAGGGGCTTTGGGGAGCAGTTCTTC
.	TRBV7-2	.	TRBJ2-1	CASSFYICSARDQFQGISYNEQFF	.
once	TRBV12-3/TRBV12-4	.	TRBJ2-4	CASSWGPRARNIQYF	TGTGCCAGCAGTTGGGGACCGAGAGCCAGAAACATTCAGTACTTC
many	TRBV18	.	TRBJ2-3	CASSPSPGSTDTQYF	TGTGCCAGCTCACCAAGTCCGGGTAGCACAGATACGCAGTATTTT
.	TRBV20-1	.	TRBJ2-1	CSAPTGGKGGNEQFF	TGCAGTGCGCCTACGGGGGGTAAGGGGGGCAATGAGCAGTTCTTC
.	TRBV7-8	.	TRBJ1-5	CASSLGADNQPQHF	TGTGCCAGCAGCTTAGGGGCGGACAATCAGCCCCAGCATTTT
once	TRBV4-1	TRBD2	TRBJ2-1	CASSQGFSGGLSSYNEQFF	TGCGCCAGCAGCCAAGGTTTTAGCGGGGGGTTGAGCTCCTACAATGAGCAGTTCTTC
many	TRBV3-1	.	TRBJ2-2	CASSHWGQHTGELFF	TGTGCCAGCAGCCACTGGGGACAACACACCGGGGAGCTGTTTTTT
few	TRBV20-1	.	TRBJ1-4	CSARRGPKRITEKLFF	TGCAGTGCTAGGCGGGGGCCCAAGAGAATCACAGAAAAACTGTTTTTT
.	TRBV10-3	TRBD1	TRBJ2-5	CAIQGAGDQETQYF	TGTGCCATCCAGGGGGCAGGGGACCAAGAGACCCAGTACTTC
many	TRBV11-3	TRBD1	TRBJ2-5	CASEGQGYQETQYF	TGTGCCAGCGAAGGACAGGGGTACCAAGAGACCCAGTACTTC